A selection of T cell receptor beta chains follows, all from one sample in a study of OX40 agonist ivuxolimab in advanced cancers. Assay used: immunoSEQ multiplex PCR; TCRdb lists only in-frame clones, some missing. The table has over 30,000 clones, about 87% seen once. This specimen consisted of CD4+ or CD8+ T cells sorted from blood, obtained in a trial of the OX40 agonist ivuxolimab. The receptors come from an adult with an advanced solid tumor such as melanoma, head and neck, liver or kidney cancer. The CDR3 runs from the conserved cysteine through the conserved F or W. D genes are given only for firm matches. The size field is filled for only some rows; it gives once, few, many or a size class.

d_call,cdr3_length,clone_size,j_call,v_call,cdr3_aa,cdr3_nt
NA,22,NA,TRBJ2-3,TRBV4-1,CASSQAYRDLSLGADSTDTQYF,TGCGCCAGCAGCCAAGCATACCGGGACCTCTCTCTGGGGGCGGATTCCACAGATACGCAGTATTTT
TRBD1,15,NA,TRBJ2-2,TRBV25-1,CASSEWGQGLGELFF,TGTGCCAGCAGTGAATGGGGACAGGGACTAGGGGAGCTGTTTTTT
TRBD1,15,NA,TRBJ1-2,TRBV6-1,CASSSGGTGKFGYTF,TGTGCCAGCAGTTCCGGGGGGACAGGGAAATTTGGCTACACCTTC
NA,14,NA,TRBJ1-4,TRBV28,CASSLWLGAEKLFF,TGTGCCAGCAGTTTATGGCTGGGGGCGGAAAAACTGTTTTTT
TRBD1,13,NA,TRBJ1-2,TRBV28,CASQRDRSYGYTF,TGTGCCAGCCAACGGGACAGATCCTATGGCTACACCTTC
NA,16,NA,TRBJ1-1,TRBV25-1,CASSGWRGPLNTEAFF,TGTGCCAGCAGTGGGTGGCGGGGACCTTTGAACACTGAAGCTTTCTTT
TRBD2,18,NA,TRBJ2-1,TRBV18,CASSPNPSGVPSYNEQFF,TGTGCCAGCTCACCGAACCCTAGCGGAGTGCCCTCCTACAATGAGCAGTTCTTC
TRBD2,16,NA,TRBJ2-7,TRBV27,CASSFRSRGGFSEQYF,TGTGCCAGCAGTTTTCGCTCGCGGGGGGGCTTTAGCGAGCAGTACTTC
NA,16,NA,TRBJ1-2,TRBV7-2,CASSLVGSYKGRGYTF,TGTGCCAGCAGCTTAGTAGGGTCCTACAAGGGACGCGGCTACACCTTC
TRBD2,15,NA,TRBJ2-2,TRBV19,CASRRTSRDTGELFF,TGTGCCAGTAGGCGGACTAGTCGGGACACCGGGGAGCTGTTTTTT
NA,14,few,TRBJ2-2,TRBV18,CASSPQSNTGELFF,TGTGCCAGCTCACCACAATCCAACACCGGGGAGCTGTTTTTT
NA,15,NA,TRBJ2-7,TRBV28,CASSPIHPEDYEQYF,TGTGCCAGCAGCCCCATCCACCCGGAGGACTACGAGCAGTACTTC
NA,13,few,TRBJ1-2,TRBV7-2,CASSPDGSYGYTF,TGTGCCAGCAGCCCGGACGGGTCCTATGGCTACACCTTC
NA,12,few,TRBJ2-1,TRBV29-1,CSVWFTYNEQFF,TGCAGCGTGTGGTTCACCTACAATGAGCAGTTCTTC
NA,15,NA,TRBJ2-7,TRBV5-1,CASKRGGDSSYEQYF,TGCGCCAGCAAGAGGGGGGGAGACAGCTCCTACGAGCAGTACTTC
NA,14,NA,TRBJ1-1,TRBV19,CASSSLYMNTEAFF,TGTGCCAGTAGTTCGCTATACATGAACACTGAAGCTTTCTTT
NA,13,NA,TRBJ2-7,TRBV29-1,CSVGGSQKREQYF,TGCAGCGTTGGCGGGTCACAAAAGCGGGAGCAGTACTTC
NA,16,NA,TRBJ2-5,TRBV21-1,CASSKVDNWLRETQYF,TGTGCCAGCAGCAAAGTGGACAATTGGCTGAGAGAGACCCAGTACTTC
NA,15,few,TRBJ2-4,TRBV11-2,CASSSRVSQGNIQYF,TGTGCCAGCAGCTCTAGGGTTTCCCAGGGGAACATTCAGTACTTC
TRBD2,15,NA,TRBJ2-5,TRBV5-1,CASSPGLAVQETQYF,TGCGCCAGCAGCCCTGGACTAGCGGTACAAGAGACCCAGTACTTC
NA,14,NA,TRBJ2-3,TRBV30,CAWSFLGSVDTQYF,TGTGCCTGGAGTTTCTTGGGATCGGTCGACACGCAGTATTTT
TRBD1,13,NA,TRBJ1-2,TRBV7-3,CASSQNRGQGYTF,TGTGCCAGCAGCCAAAACAGGGGGCAGGGCTACACCTTC
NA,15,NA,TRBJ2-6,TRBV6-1,CASSGRISGANVLTF,TGTGCCTCGTCCGGACGGATCTCTGGGGCCAACGTCCTGACTTTC
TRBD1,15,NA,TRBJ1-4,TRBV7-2,CASSPTGQGGEKLFF,TGTGCCAGCAGCCCGACCGGACAGGGCGGTGAAAAACTGTTTTTT
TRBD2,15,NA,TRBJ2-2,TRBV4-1,CASRLAGPGGGELFF,TGCGCCAGCCGTTTAGCGGGGCCCGGGGGCGGGGAGCTGTTTTTT
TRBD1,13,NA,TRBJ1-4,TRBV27,CASRRTGNEKLFF,TGTGCCAGCAGAAGGACAGGGAATGAAAAACTGTTTTTT
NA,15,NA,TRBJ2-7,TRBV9,CASSVDGFSLGEQYF,TGTGCCAGCAGCGTAGATGGATTTAGCCTCGGCGAGCAGTACTTC
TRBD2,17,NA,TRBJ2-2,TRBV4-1,CASSQRVAGVNTGELFF,TGCGCCAGCAGCCAAAGGGTAGCGGGAGTGAATACCGGGGAGCTGTTTTTT